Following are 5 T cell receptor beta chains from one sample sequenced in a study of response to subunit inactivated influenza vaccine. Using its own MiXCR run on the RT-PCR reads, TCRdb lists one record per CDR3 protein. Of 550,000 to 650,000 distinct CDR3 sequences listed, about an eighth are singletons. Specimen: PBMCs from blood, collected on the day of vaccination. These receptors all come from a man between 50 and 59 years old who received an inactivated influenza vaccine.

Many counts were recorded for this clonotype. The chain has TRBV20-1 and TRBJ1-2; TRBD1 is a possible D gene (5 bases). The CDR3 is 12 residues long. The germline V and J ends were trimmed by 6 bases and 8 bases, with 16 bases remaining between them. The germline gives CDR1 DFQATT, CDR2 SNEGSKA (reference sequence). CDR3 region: CSAGGLIDGYTF. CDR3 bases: TGCAGTGCGGGGGGGTTGATCGACGGCTACACCTTC.

The CDR3 loop is CASSLAKRLAAEQFF. In DNA, the CDR3 is TGTGCCAGCAGTTTAGCGAAGAGATTGGCGGCTGAGCAGTTCTTC. The rearrangement links TRBV12-3 or TRBV12-4 to TRBJ2-1; D unclear. This CDR3 has 15 residues. The V end lost 0 bases, the J end lost 9 bases, and 15 bases lay between the germline ends.

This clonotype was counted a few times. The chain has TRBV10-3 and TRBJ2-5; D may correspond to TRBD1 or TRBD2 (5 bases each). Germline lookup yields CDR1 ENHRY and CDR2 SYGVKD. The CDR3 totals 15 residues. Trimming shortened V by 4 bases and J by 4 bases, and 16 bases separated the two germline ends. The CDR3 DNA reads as TGTGCCATCAGTGCCGGGACCAGGTCTGTAGAGACCCAGTACTTC. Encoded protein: CAISAGTRSVETQYF.

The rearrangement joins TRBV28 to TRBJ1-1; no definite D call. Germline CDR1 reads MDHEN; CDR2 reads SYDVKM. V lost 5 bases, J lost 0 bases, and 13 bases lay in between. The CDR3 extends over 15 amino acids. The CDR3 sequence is CASSVASKMNTEAFF. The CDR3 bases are TGTGCCAGCAGTGTAGCCAGTAAGATGAACACTGAAGCTTTCTTT. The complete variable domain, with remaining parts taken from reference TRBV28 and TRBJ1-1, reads DVKVTQSSRYLVKRTGEKVFLECVQDMDHENMFWYRQDPGLGLRLIYFSYDVKMKEKGDIPEGYSVSREKKERFSLILESASTNQTSMYLCASSVASKMNTEAFFGQGTRLTVV.

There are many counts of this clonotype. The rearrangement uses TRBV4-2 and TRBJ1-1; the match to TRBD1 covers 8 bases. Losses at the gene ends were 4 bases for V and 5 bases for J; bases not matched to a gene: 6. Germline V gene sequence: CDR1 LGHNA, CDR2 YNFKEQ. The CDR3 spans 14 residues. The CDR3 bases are TGTGCCAGCAGCCGCGGACAGGGTGAAACTGAAGCTTTCTTT. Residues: CASSRGQGETEAFF.